These T cell receptor beta chains were read from a single sample in a study of Graves' ophthalmopathy and Graves' hyperthyroidism. TCRdb passed the multiplex PCR reads through MiXCR, listing each CDR3 protein once. The sample carries about 390,000 distinct CDR3 sequences, just over 15% recorded once. Material for sequencing was peripheral blood. These receptor sequences come from a woman under 30 with stable Graves' hyperthyroidism. The CDR3 runs from the conserved cysteine through the conserved F or W. D genes are given only for firm matches. Part of the rows lack a size; the others show once, few, many or a class for expanded clones.

TRBV24-1,TRBJ2-7,many,.,CATSSGFSYEQYF,TGTGCCACCAGTTCCGGGTTCTCCTACGAGCAGTACTTC
TRBV6-5,TRBJ1-5,many,.,CASSSFLGSNQPQHF,TGTGCCAGCAGTTCCTTCCTGGGGTCGAATCAGCCCCAGCATTTT
TRBV2,TRBJ1-5,many,.,CASSETGTEQPQHF,TGTGCCAGCAGTGAAACAGGGACGGAACAGCCCCAGCATTTT
TRBV27,TRBJ2-3,.,.,CASSLSQTARGTDTQYF,TGTGCCAGCAGTTTATCGCAGACAGCCAGAGGCACAGATACGCAGTATTTT
TRBV29-1,TRBJ1-1,few,TRBD1,CSAGRTGGTEAFF,TGCAGCGCCGGGCGGACAGGGGGGACTGAAGCTTTCTTT
TRBV20-1,TRBJ2-5,.,TRBD2,CSARDSGGEETQYF,TGCAGTGCTAGAGATAGCGGGGGGGAGGAGACCCAGTACTTC
TRBV13,TRBJ2-7,many,TRBD1,CASSPEDRGFEQYF,TGTGCCAGCAGCCCCGAGGACAGGGGGTTCGAGCAGTACTTC
TRBV19,TRBJ1-1,.,.,CATRGGYYTEAFF,TGTGCCACCCGGGGGGGATATTACACTGAAGCTTTCTTT
TRBV11-2,TRBJ1-5,.,.,CASSLVPDQPQHF,TGTGCCAGCAGCTTAGTACCCGATCAGCCCCAGCATTTT
TRBV12-3/TRBV12-4,TRBJ1-2,many,TRBD1,CASRGQSLYGYTF,TGTGCCAGCAGGGGACAGAGCCTTTATGGCTACACCTTC
TRBV11-2,TRBJ2-2,.,TRBD1,CASSREGRGSDGELFF,TGTGCCAGCAGCCGAGAGGGCAGGGGGTCAGACGGGGAGCTGTTTTTT
TRBV12-3/TRBV12-4,TRBJ1-2,.,.,CASSPRGRRNGYTF,TGTGCCAGCAGCCCACGGGGCAGGCGAAATGGCTACACCTTC